The 8 T cell receptor beta chains reported below all come from one sample, sequenced in a study of T cells in Graves' hyperthyroidism and ophthalmopathy. Researchers took RNA transcripts and amplified the TCR beta CDR3 regions from them. Researchers ran a first-round RT-PCR on the TCR CDR3 using the HTBI primer set. MiXCR was run by TCRdb on the multiplex PCR reads, yielding one entry per CDR3 protein. The profile shows about 360,000 distinct CDR3 sequences, less than 20% of them singletons. Sample: blood. These receptors were obtained from a woman under 30 with Graves' hyperthyroidism that later progressed to Graves' ophthalmopathy.

Only a few counts were recorded for this clonotype. The chain has TRBV29-1 and TRBJ2-7; D could derive from TRBD1 or TRBD2 (5 bases each). The CDR3 is 13 residues long. V was cut by 7 bases and J by 0 bases, with 13 bases left in between. From germline, CDR1 is SQVTM and CDR2 ANQGSEA. CDR3 sequence reads: CSAWDRGSYEQYF. CDR3 DNA: TGCAGCGCCTGGGACCGGGGCTCCTACGAGCAGTACTTC.

The table lists this clonotype with a few counts. V gene TRBV20-1 combines with J gene TRBJ2-1, with 12 bases lining up with TRBD2. V shed 6 bases, J shed 6 bases, and the junction held 21 bases outside the gene matches. This CDR3 contains 19 residues. Looked up from germline, CDR1 is DFQATT and CDR2 is SNEGSKA (reference sequence). The chain's CDR3 is CSALDRLAGALRSGNEQFF. For the CDR3, the DNA is TGCAGTGCCCTCGATCGACTAGCGGGAGCCCTGAGGTCTGGCAATGAGCAGTTCTTC.

The V gene is TRBV24-1, the J gene TRBJ1-2, with 8 bases aligning to TRBD1. This CDR3 is 14 amino acids long. From germline, CDR1 is KGHDR and CDR2 SFDVKD. Trimming removed 5 bases from V and 7 bases from J; junction bases left unmatched: 8. The DNA of the CDR3 is TGTGCCACCAGTGCCCCGGACAGGGCGGCTGGCTACACCTTC. Translation gives CATSAPDRAAGYTF.

This clonotype was detected only a few times. CDR3 residues: CASSIFSGHQYEQYF. The DNA of the CDR3 is TGTGCCAGTAGTATCTTTAGCGGGCATCAGTACGAGCAGTACTTC. V and J are TRBV19 and TRBJ2-7, with 7 bases fitting TRBD2. Germline lookup yields CDR1 LNHDA and CDR2 SQIVND (reference sequence). This CDR3 region has 15 residues. V shed 3 bases and J 4 bases; nucleotides not matched to a gene: 9.

This clonotype was seen at least ten times. The chain is built from TRBV28 and TRBJ2-7, with D perhaps TRBD2 (6 bases). V lost 5 bases and J 2 bases, leaving 13 bases between the germline ends. Looked up from germline, CDR1 is MDHEN and CDR2 is SYDVKM. This CDR3 region has 14 residues. The CDR3 loop reads CASSPIGRPYEQYF. The CDR3 DNA reads as TGTGCCAGCAGTCCTATTGGGAGGCCCTACGAGCAGTACTTC.

This clonotype was counted at least ten times. The J gene is TRBJ1-1, the V gene TRBV6-1; D remains ambiguous. The CDR3 extends over 16 amino acids. Between the trimmed V and J ends, which lost 1 base and 0 bases, there was a span of 12 bases. CDR1 and CDR2 from the germline V gene are MNHNS and SASEGT. CDR3 residues: CASSEDPYGMNTEAFF. The CDR3 coding sequence is TGTGCCAGCAGTGAAGATCCCTATGGGATGAACACTGAAGCTTTCTTT.

This clonotype was observed once. V usage is TRBV20-1 and J usage is TRBJ2-3; 8 bases match TRBD2. The CDR3 is made up of 14 amino acids. From germline, CDR1 is DFQATT and CDR2 SNEGSKA (reference sequence). J gave up 1 base and V 3 bases, and 3 bases lay outside the gene matches. The DNA for the CDR3 is TGCAGTGCTAGCACGGGAGGGCGCACAGATACGCAGTATTTT. It encodes CSASTGGRTDTQYF.

This clonotype has more than one count but fewer than ten. The J gene is TRBJ1-6, the V gene TRBV20-1, with 9 positions matching TRBD1. Germline trimming cut 4 bases from V and 1 base from J; bases unmatched to any gene: 5. The CDR3 has 16 residues. Germline V gene lookup returns CDR1 DFQATT and CDR2 SNEGSKA (reference sequence). CDR3 sequence: CSAIQGARSYNSPLHF. For the CDR3, the DNA is TGCAGTGCTATACAGGGGGCTAGGTCCTATAATTCACCCCTCCACTTT.